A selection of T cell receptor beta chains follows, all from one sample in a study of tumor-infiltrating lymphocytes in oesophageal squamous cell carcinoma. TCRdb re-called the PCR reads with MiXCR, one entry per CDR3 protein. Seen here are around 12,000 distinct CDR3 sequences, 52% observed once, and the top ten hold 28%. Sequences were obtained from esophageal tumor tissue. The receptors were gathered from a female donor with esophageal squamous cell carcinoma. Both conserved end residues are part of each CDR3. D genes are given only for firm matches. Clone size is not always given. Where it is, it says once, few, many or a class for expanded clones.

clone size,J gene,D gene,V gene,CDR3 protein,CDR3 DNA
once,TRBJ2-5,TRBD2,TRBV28,CASFSPGEGETQYF,TGTGCCAGCTTCAGCCCGGGGGAGGGAGAGACCCAGTACTTC
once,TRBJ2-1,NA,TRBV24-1,CATSDSHVLGKNEQFF,TGTGCCACCAGTGATTCCCATGTACTGGGAAAGAATGAGCAGTTCTTC
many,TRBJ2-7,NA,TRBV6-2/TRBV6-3,CASSYVQAKSYEQYF,TGTGCCAGCAGTTACGTACAGGCCAAATCCTACGAGCAGTACTTC
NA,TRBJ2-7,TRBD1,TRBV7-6,CASSLDTGTGGGEQYF,TGTGCCAGCAGCTTAGATACCGGGACAGGGGGCGGCGAGCAGTACTTC
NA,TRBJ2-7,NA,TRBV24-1,CATSDMGEWTYEQYF,TGTGCCACCAGTGATATGGGGGAGTGGACCTACGAGCAGTACTTC
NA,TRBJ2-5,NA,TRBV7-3,CASSLGGGRETQYF,TGTGCCAGCAGCTTAGGCGGGGGCAGAGAGACCCAGTACTTC
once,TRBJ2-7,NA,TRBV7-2,CASSLFAGNYEQYF,TGTGCCAGCAGCTTATTTGCGGGAAACTACGAGCAGTACTTC
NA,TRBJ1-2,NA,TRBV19,CASRAGNYGYTF,TGTGCCAGTAGGGCAGGGAACTATGGCTACACCTTC
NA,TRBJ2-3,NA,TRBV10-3,CAISEQGTTDTQYF,TGTGCCATCAGTGAGCAGGGAACTACAGATACGCAGTATTTT
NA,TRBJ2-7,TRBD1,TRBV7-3,CASSWGTGEEQYF,TGTGCCAGCAGTTGGGGGACAGGCGAGGAGCAGTACTTC
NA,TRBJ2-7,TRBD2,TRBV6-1,CASSWGGGYEQYF,TGTGCCAGCAGTTGGGGGGGGGGGTACGAGCAGTACTTC
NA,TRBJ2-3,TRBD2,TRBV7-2,CASSRRGGGYSSTDTQYF,TGTGCCAGCAGCCGTCGCGGGGGGGGCTATTCTAGCACAGATACGCAGTATTTT
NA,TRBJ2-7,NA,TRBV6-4,CASSEEADTFYEQYF,TGTGCCAGCAGTGAAGAAGCGGACACCTTCTACGAGCAGTACTTC
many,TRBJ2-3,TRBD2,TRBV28,CASSLTSGVGDTQYF,TGTGCCAGCAGTTTGACTAGCGGGGTTGGAGATACGCAGTATTTT
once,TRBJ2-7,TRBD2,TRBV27,CASSLADSTYEQYF,TGTGCCAGCAGCCTAGCGGACTCCACCTACGAGCAGTACTTC
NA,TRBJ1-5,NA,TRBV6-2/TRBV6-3,CASSYSGEGGRNQPQHF,TGTGCCAGCAGTTACTCGGGGGAGGGGGGCCGCAATCAGCCCCAGCATTTT
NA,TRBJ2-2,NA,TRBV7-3,CASSRPLRGELFF,TGTGCCAGCAGCCGCCCTCTTAGGGGGGAGCTGTTTTTT
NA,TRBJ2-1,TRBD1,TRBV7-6,CASSSDRESGYNEQFF,TGTGCCAGCAGCTCGGACAGGGAATCTGGCTACAATGAGCAGTTCTTC
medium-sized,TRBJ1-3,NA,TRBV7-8,CASSSRPTQDSGNTIYF,TGTGCCAGCAGCTCCCGTCCCACACAGGACTCTGGAAACACCATATATTTT
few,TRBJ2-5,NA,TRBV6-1,CASSRTRQTSETQYF,TGTGCCAGCAGTAGGACGCGACAGACCAGCGAGACCCAGTACTTC